This TCR beta chain was recorded in a study of blood T cell repertoires in COVID-19. Study background: Samples taken during acute and convalescent COVID-19 were collected in the United States, Italy and Spain. PBMCs, B-cell-depleted T cells, or T cells provided the cDNA or gDNA that made up the material.

As handled by the study authors: Reference gene primer amplification in the assay estimated nucleated cell counts. Data came from immunoSEQ multiplex PCR; TCRdb stores just in-frame clones and leaves some out. V and J calls and clone size are copied from that table; D and trimming were computed from the DNA. This table has 150,000 to 180,000 clones, more than 80% appearing once. Germline CDR1 SGHDT, CDR2 YYEEEE. The V gene lost 4 bases and the J gene lost 0 bases, with 11 bases spanning the gap. The CDR3 runs 15 residues. The TCR comes from a man aged 50 to 60 with acute or convalescent COVID-19. The V call is TRBV5-6, the J call TRBJ2-1; D not resolved. Input material: peripheral blood. The CDR3 coding sequence is TGTGCCAGCAGCGTTGACACCAGCTCCTACAATGAGCAGTTCTTC. Amino acids: CASSVDTSSYNEQFF.